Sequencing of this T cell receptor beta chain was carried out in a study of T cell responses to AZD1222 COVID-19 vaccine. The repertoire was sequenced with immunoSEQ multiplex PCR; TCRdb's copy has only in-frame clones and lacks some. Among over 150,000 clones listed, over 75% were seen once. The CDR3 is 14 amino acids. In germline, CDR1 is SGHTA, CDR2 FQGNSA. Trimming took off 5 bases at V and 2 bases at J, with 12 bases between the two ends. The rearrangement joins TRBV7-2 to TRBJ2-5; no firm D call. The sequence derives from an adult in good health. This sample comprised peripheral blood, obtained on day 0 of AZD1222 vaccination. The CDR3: CASSLVGLQETQYF. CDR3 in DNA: TGTGCCAGCAGCCTAGTGGGGTTACAAGAGACCCAGTACTTC. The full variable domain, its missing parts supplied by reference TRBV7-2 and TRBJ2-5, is GAGVSQSPSNKVTEKGKDVELRCDPISGHTALYWYRQSLGQGLEFLIYFQGNSAPDKSGLPSDRFSAERTGGSVSTLTIQRTQQEDSAVYLCASSLVGLQETQYFGPGTRLLVL.